A selection of T cell receptor beta chains follows, all from one sample in a study of blood T cell repertoires in COVID-19. Data came from immunoSEQ multiplex PCR; TCRdb stores just in-frame clones and leaves some out. In the table there are 29,000 or so clones, about 91% of which are singletons. Sample: peripheral blood. Source of these receptors: a man in his fifties with active COVID-19. CDR3s leave out the opening cysteine and the closing phenylalanine or tryptophan. Each record gives: J gene, CDR3 length, V gene, CDR3 protein.

TRBJ2-7	11	TRBV6-6	ASSWGTGYEQY
TRBJ2-5	12	TRBV2	AASGLSMGETQY
TRBJ2-1	14	TRBV5-1	ASSRRGVAEYNEQF
TRBJ1-1	14	TRBV5-4	ASSLGQKTGNTEAF
TRBJ2-5	14	TRBV5-6	ASSMPGQGEMKTQY
TRBJ2-3	13	TRBV10-1	ASSTSGGSTDTQY
TRBJ2-7	10	TRBV28	ASGESSYEQY
TRBJ2-7	9	TRBV29-1	SVGDYYEQY
TRBJ2-7	14	TRBV4-1	ASSQDRPPAGYEQY
TRBJ2-7	12	TRBV6-6	ASSYSRQGYEQY
TRBJ2-3	15	TRBV18	ASSPGTSGLTGDTQY
TRBJ2-1	13	TRBV10-3	AISAGEREINEQF